What follows are 30 T cell receptor beta chains derived from one specimen sequenced in a study of lymphopenia after photon versus proton radiotherapy. Measured with immunoSEQ multiplex PCR; TCRdb has only the in-frame clones, and not every one. The sample lists roughly 45,000 clones, roughly 85% seen once, with around 2.2% in the top ten. The sequences come from peripheral blood, collected from a patient treated with photon-based radiotherapy. These receptors were obtained from a man in his forties with gastric cancer.

V usage is TRBV7-2 and J usage is TRBJ1-5; no firm D call. V shed 1 base and J shed 4 bases, with 5 bases lying between them. Germline V gene lookup returns CDR1 SGHTA and CDR2 FQGNSA. The CDR3 contains 13 residues. Here the CDR3 reads CASSLGINQPQHF. In nucleotides, the CDR3 is TGTGCCAGCAGCTTAGGCATAAATCAGCCCCAGCATTTT.

This clone was observed a few times. This chain joins TRBV27 and TRBJ2-7, with 10 bases that match TRBD1. V lost 9 bases, J lost 2 bases, and 4 bases stayed unmatched. The CDR3 loop spans 13 amino acids. Germline V gene sequence: CDR1 MNHEY, CDR2 SMNVEV (reference sequence). Here the CDR3 DNA reads TGTGCCAGTGGACAGGGGGTTACCTACGAGCAGTACTTC. Translating it yields CASGQGVTYEQYF.

The J gene is TRBJ1-1, the V gene TRBV7-8, with 7 bases aligning to TRBD1. The germline V gene has CDR1 SGHVS and CDR2 FQNEAQ. CDR3 length: 13 amino acids. V shed 5 bases and J 7 bases; nucleotides not matched to a gene: 7. CDR3 bases: TGTGCCAGCAGCACGGGACAGCCCATTGAAGCTTTCTTT. The encoded protein is CASSTGQPIEAFF.

CDR3 DNA: TGTGCCAGCAGCTTGGGGGTTATGGGAGAGACCCAGTACTTC. Translation: CASSLGVMGETQYF. The chain joins TRBV7-6 to TRBJ2-5; D may be TRBD1 or TRBD2 (5 bases each). Trimming pared 3 bases from V and 4 bases from J, leaving 12 bases between. Germline V gene lookup returns CDR1 SGHVS and CDR2 FNYEAQ. The CDR3 contains 14 residues.

The chain combines TRBV7-9 with TRBJ2-7; the D is unclear. The germline gives CDR1 SEHNR, CDR2 FQNEAQ (reference sequence). V was cut by 1 base and J by 6 bases, with 7 bases left in between. The CDR3 is made up of 12 amino acids. This CDR3 reads CASSLDIAEQYF. The CDR3 DNA is TGTGCCAGCAGCTTAGACATTGCCGAGCAGTACTTC.

This CDR3 reads CASSVTSGENEQFF. The CDR3, as DNA: TGTGCCAGCTCCGTGACTAGCGGGGAGAATGAGCAGTTCTTC. V usage is TRBV18 and J usage is TRBJ2-1; TRBD2 matches 11 bases. Germline V gene sequence: CDR1 KGHSH, CDR2 LQKENI. The CDR3 sequence is 14 residues long. The V segment lost 6 bases and the J segment 7 bases; nucleotides outside the gene matches: 5.

V and J are TRBV5-4 and TRBJ1-1; weak D call: TRBD1 (5 bases). V lost 5 bases and J lost 7, with 12 bases in between. Looked up from germline, CDR1 is SGHNT and CDR2 is YYREEE (reference sequence). The CDR3 runs 12 residues. CDR3 sequence (DNA): TGTGCCAGCAGTCGGGACCGATTTGAAGCTTTCTTT. The encoded protein is CASSRDRFEAFF.

The chain carries TRBV4-1 and TRBJ1-2; D is undetermined. Trimming cost V 3 bases and J 1 base, with 12 bases left between them. The CDR3 spans 15 residues. The V gene's germline CDR1 is MGHRA and CDR2 YSYEKL. This CDR3 reads CASSQTYGLNYGYTF. The CDR3, as DNA: TGCGCCAGCAGCCAGACCTATGGACTTAACTATGGCTACACCTTC.

V is TRBV5-1 and J is TRBJ1-1; 7 bases are a match to TRBD1. The CDR3 spans 14 residues. Losses at the gene ends were 4 bases for V and 1 base for J; bases not matched to a gene: 4. Per the germline V gene, CDR1 is SGHRS and CDR2 is YFSETQ. CDR3 bases: TGCGCCAGCAGCAGGGGGCAGGGGAACACTGAAGCTTTCTTT. Its protein product is CASSRGQGNTEAFF.

The rearrangement uses TRBV10-3 and TRBJ2-2, with 11 bases lining up with TRBD1. This CDR3 region has 17 residues. The trim removed 8 bases at V and 0 bases at J, leaving 8 bases unmatched. In germline, CDR1 is ENHRY, CDR2 SYGVKD. This CDR3 reads CAIGPGQGVPNTGELFF. The CDR3 DNA is TGTGCCATCGGCCCGGGACAGGGGGTTCCGAACACCGGGGAGCTGTTTTTT.

The J gene is TRBJ1-1, the V gene TRBV30, with D possibly being TRBD1 (6 bases). This CDR3 comprises 13 residues. V was shortened by 1 base and J by 5 bases, with 11 bases between the two germline ends. The germline CDR1 and CDR2 sequences are GTSNPN and SVGIG (reference sequence). The CDR3 DNA is TGTGCCTGGAGTGCCAGGGGAGAAACTGAAGCTTTCTTT. It encodes CAWSARGETEAFF.

The chain links TRBV7-9 to TRBJ2-2; 7 nucleotides match TRBD1. The trim removed 5 bases at V and 5 bases at J, leaving 8 bases unmatched. CDR1 is SEHNR, CDR2 FQNEAQ, per germline (reference sequence). The CDR3 is 15 residues long. Here the CDR3 DNA reads TGTGCCAGCAGCAGACGGGACAGCCTAACCGGGGAGCTGTTTTTT. It translates to CASSRRDSLTGELFF.

The chain employs TRBV27 and TRBJ1-6; no clear D. The V and J ends lost 8 bases and 8 bases respectively, with 10 bases between them. Germline CDR1 reads MNHEY; CDR2 reads SMNVEV (reference sequence). The CDR3 consists of 12 residues. As DNA, the CDR3 is TGTGCCAGCCGGAGACGGGATTCACCCCTCCACTTT. Its protein product is CASRRRDSPLHF.

This clone was observed once. The chain has TRBV5-1 and TRBJ2-2; D perhaps matches TRBD1 (6 bases). Germline V gene lookup returns CDR1 SGHRS and CDR2 YFSETQ. Trimming shortened V by 3 bases and J by 7 bases, and 16 bases separated the two germline ends. This CDR3 has 15 amino acids. CDR3 amino acids: CASSSQGHRVGELFF. The CDR3 coding sequence is TGCGCCAGCAGCTCCCAGGGACATCGGGTCGGGGAGCTGTTTTTT.

The count of this clone is one. The chain carries TRBV27 and TRBJ1-6; TRBD1 agrees at 10 bases. The CDR3 has 15 amino acids. Germline lookup yields CDR1 MNHEY and CDR2 SMNVEV (reference sequence). The junction had 10 bases not matched to a gene; V was cut back by 4 bases and J by 13 bases. The CDR3 DNA is TGTGCCAGCAGTTCCAAGGGACAGGGGCGTGGGCCCCTCCACTTT. Translating it yields CASSSKGQGRGPLHF.

The V and J genes are TRBV19 and TRBJ1-3; 8 positions match TRBD1. The CDR3 has 17 amino acids. Germline V gene sequence: CDR1 LNHDA, CDR2 SQIVND (reference sequence). V trimming: 5 bases; J trimming: 4 bases; junction bases outside the gene matches: 13. CDR3: CASSPSSGGASGNTIYF. The DNA for the CDR3 is TGTGCCAGTAGTCCGTCTTCAGGGGGCGCATCCGGAAACACCATATATTTT.

The rearrangement joins TRBV5-4 to TRBJ1-1; D may be TRBD1 (6 bases). This CDR3 contains 14 residues. In germline, CDR1 is SGHNT, CDR2 YYREEE (reference sequence). Trimming cost V 3 bases and J 6 bases, with 15 bases left between them. CDR3 in amino acids: CASSSSGGASEAFF. CDR3 nucleotide sequence: TGTGCCAGCAGCTCGTCGGGGGGCGCGTCTGAAGCTTTCTTT.

J is TRBJ2-7 and V is TRBV29-1; 7 bases line up with TRBD2. V lost 7 bases, J lost 5 bases, and 11 bases stayed unmatched. CDR3 length: 13 residues. Looked up from germline, CDR1 is SQVTM and CDR2 is ANQGSEA. The CDR3 nucleotides are TGCAGCGCCCGTGGGGGGGAGGGAAACGAGCAGTACTTC. It codes for CSARGGEGNEQYF.

V and J are TRBV11-2 and TRBJ1-3; D not certain. The CDR3 loop spans 15 amino acids. The V end was cut by 1 base, the J end by 2 bases, with 9 bases between. Germline-derived CDR1 and CDR2 are SGHAT and FQNNGV. The CDR3 nucleotides read TGTGCCAGCAGCTTAGCAGGAGGGACTGGAAACACCATATATTTT. It is translated as CASSLAGGTGNTIYF.

The rearrangement uses TRBV9 and TRBJ2-5, with unresolved D. The V end lost 5 bases, the J end lost 5 bases, and 13 bases lay between the germline ends. The germline V gene has CDR1 SGDLS and CDR2 YYNGEE. The CDR3 contains 13 residues. The CDR3 here is CASSLRYDETQYF. CDR3 bases: TGTGCCAGCAGTCTCCGGTATGACGAGACCCAGTACTTC.

This chain joins TRBV21-1 and TRBJ2-2; the table names TRBD2, a call not compared with the DNA. TRBV21-1 is recorded as a pseudogene. This CDR3 contains 16 residues. The CDR3 loop reads CASIHRGNTNTGELFF. The CDR3 DNA is TGTGCCAGCATCCACCGGGGGAACACGAACACCGGGGAGCTGTTTTTT.

J is TRBJ1-2 and V is TRBV7-2; TRBD1 matches 7 bases. The length of the CDR3 is 15 residues. After removal of 4 bases from V and 0 bases from J, the junction contained 5 bases not matched to a gene. Per the germline V gene, CDR1 is SGHTA and CDR2 is FQGNSA. CDR3 nucleotides: TGTGCCAGCAGCTCGCAGGGGACAGCTAACTATGGCTACACCTTC. This codes for CASSSQGTANYGYTF.

The V and J genes are TRBV5-4 and TRBJ2-3, with TRBD1 matching over 9 bases. The V and J ends lost 0 bases and 1 base, in that order; junction bases with no gene match: 3. The CDR3 consists of 16 residues. Germline CDR1 SGHNT, CDR2 YYREEE (reference sequence). The CDR3 is CASSLARTGGTDTQYF. CDR3 nucleotides: TGTGCCAGCAGCTTGGCACGGACAGGGGGCACAGATACGCAGTATTTT.

As concerns this clone: One junction end does not reproduce the germline sequence, and a read error may be involved. The rearrangement joins TRBV4-3 to TRBJ1-5, with a possible D match to TRBD1 (5 bases). The germline gives CDR1 LGHNA, CDR2 YSLEER. CDR3 length equals 15 residues. The CDR3 DNA is TGCGCCGGCAGCCAAGAGGGGAATCGTGGTCAGCCCCAGCATTTT. Translation: CAGSQEGNRGQPQHF.

The chain is built from TRBV5-1 and TRBJ2-6; D not resolved. The CDR3 covers 14 residues. Trimming removed 0 bases from V and 1 base from J, with 2 bases in between. Germline V gives CDR1 SGHRS, CDR2 YFSETQ. The CDR3 DNA reads as TGCGCCAGCAGCTTGGTTTCTGGGGCCAACGTCCTGACTTTC. Translated, it gives CASSLVSGANVLTF.

This chain uses TRBV5-1 with TRBJ2-7; D unclear. V lost 1 base and J lost 1, with 9 bases in between. Germline V CDR1 and CDR2: SGHRS, YFSETQ. The CDR3 covers 14 residues. The CDR3 spells CASSLYQDSYEQYF. For the CDR3, the DNA is TGCGCCAGCAGCTTGTACCAGGATTCCTACGAGCAGTACTTC. The full variable domain, its missing parts supplied by reference TRBV5-1 and TRBJ2-7, is KAGVTQTPRYLIKTRGQQVTLSCSPISGHRSVSWYQQTPGQGLQFLFEYFSETQRNKGNFPGRFSGRQFSNSRSEMNVSTLELGDSALYLCASSLYQDSYEQYFGPGTRLTVT.

The CDR3 bases are TGTGCCAGCGGACAAGGCGGGGGGCGCGAGCAGTACTTC. The encoded protein is CASGQGGGREQYF. This sequence joins TRBV11-3 and TRBJ2-7, with 8 bases fitting TRBD2. J gave up 6 bases and V 8 bases, and 9 bases lay outside the gene matches. The length of the CDR3 is 13 residues. CDR1 is SGHNT and CDR2 is YENEEA in the germline V gene. Full variable domain (rest looked up from reference TRBV11-3 and TRBJ2-7): EAGVVQSPRYKIIEKKQPVAFWCNPISGHNTLYWYLQNLGQGPELLIRYENEEAVDDSQLPKDRFSAERLKGVDSTLKIQPAELGDSAVYLCASGQGGGREQYFGPGTRLTVT.

The chain is built from TRBV4-2 and TRBJ1-3; D perhaps matches TRBD1 (5 bases). From germline, CDR1 is LGHNA and CDR2 YNFKEQ. Trimming shortened V by 0 bases and J by 4 bases, and 16 bases separated the two germline ends. CDR3 length: 17 residues. In nucleotides, the CDR3 is TGTGCCAGCAGCCAAGATCATCCTCAGGGAATGGGAAACACCATATATTTT. The encoded protein is CASSQDHPQGMGNTIYF.

The rearrangement links TRBV30 to TRBJ1-1, with D perhaps TRBD1 (6 bases). V was cut by 0 bases and J by 5 bases, with 19 bases left in between. Germline loops: CDR1 GTSNPN, CDR2 SVGIG (reference sequence). The CDR3 contains 16 residues. The CDR3 sequence is CAWSVRGFAGETEAFF. DNA for the CDR3: TGTGCCTGGAGTGTACGCGGGTTTGCAGGGGAAACTGAAGCTTTCTTT.

The chain combines TRBV5-5 with TRBJ2-7, with D perhaps TRBD1 (5 bases). Germline V gives CDR1 SGHKS, CDR2 YYEKEE (reference sequence). This CDR3 region has 13 residues. Trimming removed 0 bases at V and 7 bases at J, with 11 bases between. The CDR3 DNA sequence: TGTGCCAGCAGCTTGGTGGGGCGTCAGGAGCAGTACTTC. This sequence encodes CASSLVGRQEQYF.